The source of this T cell receptor (beta chain) is a study of cytomegalovirus exposure and HLA in healthy donors (dated by TCRdb to 2016 to 2017). The study in broad terms: The 666 repertoires of the first cohort and the roughly 120 validation repertoires were produced on the same platform, according to a later analysis. The study aimed to test whether signatures of past pathogen exposure could be identified by cataloging public T cell receptors. A separate validation cohort of about 110 different subjects was used in addition to the roughly 620-subject first cohort. To predict cytomegalovirus infection status, the study combined high-throughput TCR immunosequencing, statistical association of individual TCRs with disease status, and machine learning. Study-level results and caveats: The classifier was reported to diagnose cytomegalovirus status with high specificity and sensitivity in both the original and validation cohorts. A total of 150 or so TCR beta chains were listed by the study as associated with cytomegalovirus. Across donors, most TCR sequences were observed very rarely, whereas some public TCRs were present in many individuals. In vitro tests confirmed that three of the cytomegalovirus-associated TCR beta chains recognize cytomegalovirus antigens. The validation cohort had no HLA typing available for a later analysis, so co-occurrence within that cohort was assessed over all 120 or so repertoires. It was suggested by the authors that the approach could potentially be generalized to other disease states and immunological phenotypes. In a later analysis, TCRs clustered in the first cohort were found to also tend to co-occur in the 100 to 150 validation repertoires, with 94% of cluster scores above 0.

In the germline V gene, CDR1 corresponds to MDHEN and CDR2 to SYDVKM. There are 15 amino acids in the CDR3, from cysteine to phenylalanine inclusive. Only CDR3 DNA is held: 45 bases, read in frame from base 1. V is clipped by 5 bases and J by 0 bases, and the sequence between their germline boundaries is 11 bases long. Points on this clone: No cognate antigen has been identified for it. Base-call qualities are not available, and no considerably larger clone is one nucleotide away.

The donors belonged to the validation cohort of about 130 subjects, which was separate from the roughly 700-subject first cohort. To prepare the library, the immunoSEQ multiplex PCR assay was applied. The published analysis was carried out like this. A statistical classification framework was developed to diagnose cytomegalovirus status using the catalog of TCR beta chain sequences. Entries here come from immuneACCESS through TCRdb and include only in-frame sequences with V and J called. Some clones fail to appear in such tables; in the studies checked, an unresolved V gene covers under half of the shortfall, and the cause of the remainder is unknown. V and J calls and clone size come straight from that table; D and trimming were deduced from the DNA. The sample profile shows some 85,000 clones; 90% to 97% of them were found once. About 1.3% of the sample goes to the ten largest clones.

The sequence joins TRBV28 to TRBJ1-5; a tentative D match to TRBD1 spans 6 bases. The sequence was collected from a woman in her late teens or twenties in good health and CMV-seronegative. Sequenced material: PBMCs. The DNA reads TGTGCCAGCAGTCGGCAGGGGAATAGCAATCAGCCCCAGCATTTT. The encoded protein is CASSRQGNSNQPQHF.